The rows below give T cell receptor beta chains drawn from one sample of a study of T cell repertoires in cytomegalovirus infection. TCRdb called the reads again in MiXCR, with one record for every CDR3 protein. The sample contains 750,000 to 950,000 distinct CDR3 sequences, almost 30% of which appear only once. Their antigens remain unidentified. Sequences were derived from cultured CD8+ T cells from PBMCs, sampled from culture after CMV antigen stimulation. These TCRs come from a human donor in good health (CMV status not recorded). Some clones in this sample may be carry-over from other donors' samples. Both conserved end residues are part of each CDR3. The D gene is left open where the match is weak. The size of a clone is reported for some rows only, either as once, few or many, or as a class for expanded clones.

abundance: many
j_gene: TRBJ1-1
d_gene: TRBD1
len: 16
v_gene: TRBV6-8
CDR3nt: TGTGCCAGCAGTTACCCGGACAGGGGTATCTTCGCTGAAGCTTTCTTT
CDR3aa: CASSYPDRGIFAEAFF

abundance: .
j_gene: TRBJ2-2
d_gene: .
len: 16
v_gene: TRBV28
CDR3nt: TGTGCCAGCAGTTTCACCGGGACCCAGAACACCGGGGAGCTGTTTTTT
CDR3aa: CASSFTGTQNTGELFF

abundance: .
j_gene: TRBJ2-5
d_gene: .
len: 15
v_gene: TRBV5-1
CDR3nt: TGCGCCAGCACAAGAGCCACTGGGGCTGAGGAGACCCAGTACTTC
CDR3aa: CASTRATGAEETQYF

abundance: .
j_gene: TRBJ2-5
d_gene: TRBD1
len: 17
v_gene: TRBV7-9
CDR3nt: TGTGCCAGCAGCGTCTACGGGACAGGGGAAAGGATAGAGACCCAGTACTTC
CDR3aa: CASSVYGTGERIETQYF

abundance: few
j_gene: TRBJ2-1
d_gene: .
len: 12
v_gene: TRBV12-3/TRBV12-4
CDR3nt: TGTGCCGTCGCAAGCTCCTACAATGAGCAGTTCTTC
CDR3aa: CAVASSYNEQFF

abundance: few
j_gene: TRBJ1-1
d_gene: .
len: 13
v_gene: TRBV6-6
CDR3nt: TGTGCCAGCAGTTACGTCCAGCGGACTGAAGCTTTCTTT
CDR3aa: CASSYVQRTEAFF

abundance: few
j_gene: TRBJ1-4
d_gene: TRBD1
len: 18
v_gene: TRBV4-1
CDR3nt: TGCGCCAGCAGCCAAGAAACTTCGGAATACAGGGGGCGTGAAAAACTGTTTTTT
CDR3aa: CASSQETSEYRGREKLFF

abundance: .
j_gene: TRBJ2-3
d_gene: TRBD2
len: 16
v_gene: TRBV6-5
CDR3nt: TGTGCCAGCAGCCGTAATAGCGGGGGGGCTAGAGATACGCAGTATTTT
CDR3aa: CASSRNSGGARDTQYF

abundance: .
j_gene: TRBJ2-2
d_gene: TRBD2
len: 19
v_gene: TRBV10-3
CDR3nt: TGTGCCATCAGTGAGTCGGTGGCGGGGGGAGCCGCCAACACCGGGGAGCTGTTTTTT
CDR3aa: CAISESVAGGAANTGELFF

abundance: few
j_gene: TRBJ2-7
d_gene: .
len: 12
v_gene: TRBV7-6
CDR3nt: TGTGCCAGCAGCACGAACCCCCCAGAGCAGTACTTC
CDR3aa: CASSTNPPEQYF

abundance: .
j_gene: TRBJ2-3
d_gene: .
len: 14
v_gene: TRBV27
CDR3nt: TGTGCCAGCAGCCCGTCTGTGGTCACAGATACGCAGTATTTT
CDR3aa: CASSPSVVTDTQYF

abundance: .
j_gene: TRBJ2-3
d_gene: TRBD2
len: 16
v_gene: TRBV27
CDR3nt: TGTGCCAGCAGACCCGGAGCGGGGGGGATCACAGATACGCAGTATTTT
CDR3aa: CASRPGAGGITDTQYF

abundance: .
j_gene: TRBJ1-5
d_gene: .
len: 14
v_gene: TRBV6-6
CDR3nt: TGTGCCAGCAATTTCATAGTAGCGAATCAGCCCCAGCATTTT
CDR3aa: CASNFIVANQPQHF

abundance: .
j_gene: TRBJ2-1
d_gene: .
len: 14
v_gene: TRBV7-6
CDR3nt: TGTGCCAGCAGCTTAGGGCAGGGCTACCATGAGCAGTTCTTC
CDR3aa: CASSLGQGYHEQFF

abundance: .
j_gene: TRBJ2-3
d_gene: .
len: 14
v_gene: TRBV7-2
CDR3nt: TGTGTCAGCAGCTTAGGGCCGAGCACAGATACGCAGTATTTT
CDR3aa: CVSSLGPSTDTQYF

abundance: .
j_gene: TRBJ2-1
d_gene: .
len: 12
v_gene: TRBV27
CDR3nt: TGTGCCAGCAGTTTCTTAGCTAGTGAGCAGTTCTTC
CDR3aa: CASSFLASEQFF

abundance: few
j_gene: TRBJ2-7
d_gene: .
len: 15
v_gene: TRBV27
CDR3nt: TGTGCCAGCAGTTCTCCCCCAGGCAGGGACTACGAGCAGTACTTC
CDR3aa: CASSSPPGRDYEQYF

abundance: .
j_gene: TRBJ2-1
d_gene: .
len: 15
v_gene: TRBV28
CDR3nt: TGTGCCAGCAGTTTCGGCAGGGGGGCGGCGGATGAGCAGTTCTTC
CDR3aa: CASSFGRGAADEQFF

abundance: few
j_gene: TRBJ2-2
d_gene: TRBD1
len: 16
v_gene: TRBV11-3
CDR3nt: TGTGCCAGCAGCCGACGGACAGGGAGAGGTGCCGGGGAGCTGTTTTTT
CDR3aa: CASSRRTGRGAGELFF

abundance: .
j_gene: TRBJ2-2
d_gene: .
len: 13
v_gene: TRBV7-9
CDR3nt: TGTGCCAGCAGCCCGGACAGATCCGGGGAGCTGTTTTTT
CDR3aa: CASSPDRSGELFF

abundance: .
j_gene: TRBJ1-1
d_gene: .
len: 13
v_gene: TRBV7-2
CDR3nt: TGTGCCAGCAGCCCCACACCAGGCACTGAAGCTTTCTTT
CDR3aa: CASSPTPGTEAFF

abundance: .
j_gene: TRBJ2-1
d_gene: .
len: 15
v_gene: TRBV19
CDR3nt: TGTGCCAGTAGGAATGGACTTAGCTCCTACAATGAGCAGTTCTTC
CDR3aa: CASRNGLSSYNEQFF